This T cell receptor (beta chain) was identified during a study of blood T cell repertoires in COVID-19. Study in general: Specimens from acute and convalescent COVID-19 originated in the United States, Italy and Spain. The analysed material was cDNA or gDNA that came from T cells, B-cell-depleted T cells, or PBMCs.

The CDR3 covers 14 residues. The V gene's germline CDR1 is KGHSH and CDR2 LQKENI. After removal of 3 bases from V and 3 bases from J, the junction contained 3 bases not matched to a gene. Under the authors' procedure: For nucleated cells, counts were estimated from reference gene primer amplification. Clones were read by immunoSEQ multiplex PCR, and TCRdb kept only the in-frame ones, dropping some. V, J and clone size are those of that table, while D and trimming were read from the DNA. The sample has some 30,000 clones; 80% to 90% are singletons. This rearrangement joins TRBV18 to TRBJ2-7; 9 bases map to TRBD1. This sequence originates from a human donor in a cohort sampled during active COVID-19. Sequenced input: peripheral blood. CDR3 DNA: TGTGCCAGCTCACCCGCGGGACAGGGCTACGAGCAGTACTTC. It yields the protein CASSPAGQGYEQYF.